Below are 8 T cell receptor beta chains sequenced from a single sample in a study of regulatory T cells in long-lasting Graves disease (dated by TCRdb to about 2021). The time point label for this specimen denotes: persistent/refractory GD, antithyroid drugs over 5 years with positive TRAb. For both TCR sequencing and RNA sequencing, RNA was extracted from PBMCs in TRIzol. Receptors were amplified or captured by multiplex PCR. Sequencing took place on an Illumina HiSeq 4000. CDR3 regions were amplified by Arm-PCR with iRepertoire HTBI primers to construct TCR beta libraries. TCRdb ran its own pipeline on the public reads, namely fastp trimming at Q25 and MiXCR clone calling, and kept in-frame beta chains. Records with the same CDR3 protein are collapsed into one entry carrying the most frequent genes and DNA. The sample table lists 300,000 to 500,000 distinct CDR3 sequences, roughly 20% of them with a count of one. Less than 25% of the sample lies in the top ten.

The starting material was peripheral blood mononuclear cells (PBMCs), obtained when the disease was refractory, from a patient treated with antithyroid drugs. The receptors were gathered from a female donor with Graves disease.

This clonotype was seen more than once but under ten times. The V gene is TRBV28, the J gene TRBJ2-1, with no clear D. The CDR3 totals 14 residues. Germline V CDR1 and CDR2: MDHEN, SYDVKM. V lost 4 bases, J lost 4 bases, and 11 bases lay in between. DNA for the CDR3: TGTGCCAGCAGTTCCCAAACCTTTTACAATGAGCAGTTCTTC. This gives the protein CASSSQTFYNEQFF.

This clonotype has at least ten counts. V is TRBV12-3 or TRBV12-4 and J is TRBJ1-1; D perhaps matches TRBD1 (6 bases). This CDR3 is built from 15 residues. The V end was cut by 2 bases, the J end by 4 bases, with 14 bases between. CDR3 nucleotide sequence: TGTGCCAGCAGTTTAACAGGGCGGGGCGGCACTGAAGCTTTCTTT. The encoded protein is CASSLTGRGGTEAFF.

The chain joins TRBV5-8 to TRBJ1-3, with D tentatively TRBD1 (6 bases). Germline lookup yields CDR1 SGHTS and CDR2 YDEGEE. Trimming stripped 4 bases from V and 9 bases from J, with 17 bases between. The CDR3 is 14 amino acids. As DNA, the CDR3 is TGTGCCAGCAGCCAACAACAGGGAAGCGGCACCATATATTTT. It encodes CASSQQQGSGTIYF.

This clonotype has ten or more counts. CDR3 nucleotides: TGTGCCAGCAGCTCCAACGCCTACGAGCAGTACTTC. Residues: CASSSNAYEQYF. The chain combines TRBV6-1 with TRBJ2-7; D is undetermined. The V end lost 6 bases, the J end lost 2 bases, and 8 bases lay between the germline ends. The CDR3 is made up of 12 amino acids. CDR1 and CDR2 from the germline V gene are MNHNS and SASEGT.

Many counts were recorded for this clonotype. This rearrangement joins TRBV20-1 to TRBJ2-5; D possibly corresponds to TRBD1 (6 bases). Per germline, CDR1 DFQATT and CDR2 SNEGSKA (reference sequence). V was trimmed by 4 bases and J by 3 bases, leaving 15 bases between them. The CDR3 covers 14 residues. CDR3 sequence: CSAIPDRQEETQYF. In DNA form, the CDR3 reads TGCAGTGCTATTCCCGACAGGCAAGAAGAGACCCAGTACTTC.

This clonotype has more than one count but fewer than ten. The CDR3 loop reads CSARGRDYEQYF. Here the CDR3 DNA reads TGCAGTGCTAGAGGCCGGGACTACGAGCAGTACTTC. V is TRBV20-1 and J is TRBJ2-7; a possible D gene is TRBD2 (5 bases). Trimming pared 1 base from V and 3 bases from J, leaving 7 bases between. This CDR3 is 12 amino acids long. Per germline, CDR1 DFQATT and CDR2 SNEGSKA (reference sequence).

This clonotype was seen repeatedly, ten times or more. This chain links TRBV28 with TRBJ1-5; 7 bases are shared with TRBD1. The trim removed 6 bases at V and 2 bases at J, leaving 10 bases unmatched. CDR3 length: 16 residues. Germline CDR1 reads MDHEN; CDR2 reads SYDVKM. CDR3 DNA sequence: TGTGCCAGCAGCCGCACCCTTGGACAGGGCAATCAGCCCCAGCATTTT. The encoded protein is CASSRTLGQGNQPQHF.

The V gene is TRBV4-1, the J gene TRBJ2-7; 8 bases match TRBD2. The CDR3 is 18 residues long. From germline, CDR1 is MGHRA and CDR2 YSYEKL. The trim removed 5 bases at V and 2 bases at J, leaving 17 bases unmatched. The CDR3 DNA reads TGCGCCAGCAGCTATGGGTGGGAGGATACGGGAGGGCCCTACGAGCAGTACTTC. It translates to CASSYGWEDTGGPYEQYF.